This entry describes one TCR beta chain. The antigen remains undetermined. The entry originates in a study of blood T cells in healthy people across ages. Overall study results and limits: Older age went with lower TCR beta diversity per million T cells, in a roughly linear way.

V was clipped by 5 bases and J by 0 bases; unmatched bases: 10. The CDR3 extends over 19 amino acids. The germline CDR1 and CDR2 sequences are DFQATT and SNEGSKA (reference sequence). Alongside a J-beta primer mix, a sample-barcoded 5' primer served in a second PCR lasting about 7 to 11 cycles. Each sample provided no less than 3 million CDR3-containing paired-end reads. TCRdb analysed the 5' RACE reads with MiXCR anew, one entry per CDR3 protein. The table includes 600,000 or so distinct CDR3 sequences, roughly 30% detected once. This receptor was identified in a woman aged 80 or over in good health. The chain recombines TRBV20-1 with TRBJ2-4, with 16 bases identical to TRBD2. The source material was blood. The CDR3 here is CSAGGTSGGATLAKNIQYF. CDR3 DNA sequence: TGCAGTGCTGGGGGGACTAGCGGGGGGGCAACTCTAGCCAAAAACATTCAGTACTTC.